The clone carrying this TCR beta chain was seen a handful of times. Its antigen is not identified. This record comes from a study of vaccination effects on CD4 cells after COVID-19. Overall study results and limits: Convalescent patients in the study were few, and early post-infection timepoints were absent.

Profiled with immunoSEQ multiplex PCR; TCRdb holds only in-frame clones, not every one. Among roughly 27,000 clones listed, about 80% were seen once. With 1 base removed from V and 4 bases from J, the gap between germline ends came to 6 bases. Germline loops: CDR1 LGHDT, CDR2 YNNKEL (reference sequence). This CDR3 spans 13 amino acids. Peptide-pool stimulation followed by sequencing identified expanded antigen-specific CD4+ clonotypes in the ViraFEST assay. Investigators separated out CD4+ T cells once more than nine days of culture had passed. All participants had two doses of either the BNT162b2 or mRNA-1273 vaccine. Researchers swapped half the medium for IL-2 medium on both days 3 and 7.

Sequenced material: CD4+ T cells from PBMCs cultured with HCoV-NL63 spike peptides, taken after COVID-19 vaccination. The sequence was collected from a human donor who received a COVID-19 vaccine. Some clones in this sample may be carry-over from other donors' samples. The chain couples TRBV3-1 (or the pseudogene TRBV3-2) to TRBJ2-3; no clear D. The CDR3 here is CASSQAAADTQYF. The CDR3 region has the DNA TGTGCCAGCAGCCAAGCTGCAGCAGATACGCAGTATTTT.